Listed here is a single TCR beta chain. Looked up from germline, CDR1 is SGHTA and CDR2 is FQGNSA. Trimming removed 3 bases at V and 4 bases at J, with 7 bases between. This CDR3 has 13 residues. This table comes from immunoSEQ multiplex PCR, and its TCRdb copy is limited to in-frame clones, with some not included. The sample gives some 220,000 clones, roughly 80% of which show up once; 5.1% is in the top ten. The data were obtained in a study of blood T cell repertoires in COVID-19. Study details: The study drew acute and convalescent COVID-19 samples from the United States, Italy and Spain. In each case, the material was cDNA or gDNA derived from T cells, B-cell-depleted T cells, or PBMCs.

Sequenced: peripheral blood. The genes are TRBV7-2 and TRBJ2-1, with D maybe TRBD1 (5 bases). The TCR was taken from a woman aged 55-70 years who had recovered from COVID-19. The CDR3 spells CASSLTVYNEQFF. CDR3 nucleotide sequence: TGTGCCAGCAGCTTGACAGTTTACAATGAGCAGTTCTTC. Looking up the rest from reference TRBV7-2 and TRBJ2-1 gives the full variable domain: GAGVSQSPSNKVTEKGKDVELRCDPISGHTALYWYRQSLGQGLEFLIYFQGNSAPDKSGLPSDRFSAERTGGSVSTLTIQRTQQEDSAVYLCASSLTVYNEQFFGPGTRLTVL.